Sequencing of this TCR beta chain was carried out in a study of OX40 agonist ivuxolimab in advanced cancers. This CDR3 contains 15 residues. Germline loops: CDR1 MNHNY, CDR2 SVGAGI (reference sequence). The trim removed 6 bases at V and 1 base at J, leaving 6 bases unmatched. Whole-study findings and limits: Patients with a partial response at 0.1-3.0 mg/kg had among the lowest clonal expansion.

This clone has just one count. The antigen remains unidentified. Assay used: immunoSEQ multiplex PCR; TCRdb lists only in-frame clones, some missing. The repertoire holds 15,000 or so clones, with more than 80% as singletons. The receptor's source is an adult with an advanced solid tumor such as melanoma, head and neck, liver or kidney cancer. The V call is TRBV6-6, the J call TRBJ2-3; 8 bases align to TRBD1. Specimen: CD4+ or CD8+ T cells sorted from blood, collected in a trial of the OX40 agonist ivuxolimab. DNA for the CDR3: TGTGCCAGCAGCTACCAGGGGGCAGGCACAGATACGCAGTATTTT. This codes for CASSYQGAGTDTQYF.